These T cell receptor beta chains were read from a single sample in a study of T-cell reconstitution after alpha-beta-depleted transplantation in children. TCRdb reprocessed the PCR reads with MiXCR, giving one entry per CDR3 protein. This table holds fewer than 130,000 distinct CDR3 sequences, around 10% found once. Source: PBMCs from the stem cell graft donor, taken from the stem cell graft. The source of these receptors is a human donor who donated a stem cell graft to a child with acute lymphoblastic leukemia. Each CDR3 is given with its conserved first and last residue. D genes are given only for firm matches. Clone size appears in some rows only: once, few, many, or a class for an expanded clone.

TRBJ2-5 | TRBV10-3 | TRBD2 | NA | 13 | TGTGCCATCAGTGAGGGGAGGGAAGAGACCCAGTACTTC | CAISEGREETQYF
TRBJ2-7 | TRBV11-2 | NA | NA | 13 | TGTGCCAGCAGCTTAGGGGTTCGCTACGAGCAGTACTTC | CASSLGVRYEQYF
TRBJ2-5 | TRBV28 | TRBD1 | many | 14 | TGTGCCAGCAGTCGCAGGGGGCGAGGAGAGACCCAGTACTTC | CASSRRGRGETQYF
TRBJ1-6 | TRBV6-5 | TRBD1 | many | 16 | TGTGCCAGCAGTTACACCGGACAGGGCCATAATTCACCCCTCCACTTT | CASSYTGQGHNSPLHF
TRBJ2-5 | TRBV20-1 | NA | many | 11 | TGCAGTGCTAGACCGGAAGAGACCCAGTACTTC | CSARPEETQYF
TRBJ2-7 | TRBV12-3/TRBV12-4 | NA | many | 13 | TGTGCCAGCAGTTCAGGGGTTGGAGGCGAGCAGTACTTC | CASSSGVGGEQYF
TRBJ1-5 | TRBV9 | NA | few | 14 | TGTGCCAGCAGCGCCGACTATAGCAATCAGCCCCAGCATTTT | CASSADYSNQPQHF
TRBJ1-2 | TRBV27 | NA | NA | 16 | TGTGCCAGCACTTCGTATACAGGGCCCTCTAACTATGGCTACACCTTC | CASTSYTGPSNYGYTF
TRBJ2-4 | TRBV4-1 | NA | many | 18 | TGCGCCAGCAGCCAAGAGGAGTCATGGAGCCTAGCCAAAAACATTCAGTACTTC | CASSQEESWSLAKNIQYF
TRBJ2-7 | TRBV7-2 | TRBD2 | many | 14 | TGTGCCAGCAGGCCCGGGGGACTAACCTACGAGCAGTACTTC | CASRPGGLTYEQYF
TRBJ2-7 | TRBV20-1 | NA | many | 13 | TGCAGTGCTAGAGGAGGTGTCTCCTACGAGCAGTACTTC | CSARGGVSYEQYF
TRBJ2-6 | TRBV6-5 | NA | many | 15 | TGTGCCAGCAGGGTCCTTACCTCTGGGGCCAACGTCCTGACTTTC | CASRVLTSGANVLTF
TRBJ2-7 | TRBV20-1 | NA | many | 14 | TGCAGTGCTAGGAGACAGGTTGGATCCTACGAGCAGTACTTC | CSARRQVGSYEQYF
TRBJ1-1 | TRBV28 | NA | many | 13 | TGTGCCAGCAGCCCGGGGGAGAACACTGAAGCTTTCTTT | CASSPGENTEAFF
TRBJ2-1 | TRBV15 | TRBD2 | NA | 16 | TGTGCCACCAGCAGACGGACTAGCGGGAGCCACAATGAGCAGTTCTTC | CATSRRTSGSHNEQFF
TRBJ1-1 | TRBV20-1 | TRBD1 | many | 16 | TGCAGTGCCCTCGGACAGGGGGCAAGATTGAACACTGAAGCTTTCTTT | CSALGQGARLNTEAFF
TRBJ1-2 | TRBV12-3/TRBV12-4 | NA | many | 13 | TGTGCCAGCAGCCCGACCGTCGGCTATGGCTACACCTTC | CASSPTVGYGYTF
TRBJ2-3 | TRBV10-3 | TRBD1 | many | 16 | TGTGCCATCAGTGAGATGACAGGGGGTTTGACAGATACGCAGTATTTT | CAISEMTGGLTDTQYF
TRBJ2-7 | TRBV7-8 | TRBD1 | many | 14 | TGTGCCAGCAGCATTGGACAGGGAGCCTACGAGCAGTACTTC | CASSIGQGAYEQYF
TRBJ1-2 | TRBV5-6 | TRBD1 | many | 15 | TGTGCCAGCAGCTTGCTGGGACAGGGCTTATATGGCTACACCTTC | CASSLLGQGLYGYTF
TRBJ1-1 | TRBV7-2 | NA | many | 13 | TGTGCCAGCAGCCAACAGGGATTTACTGAAGCTTTCTTT | CASSQQGFTEAFF
TRBJ2-3 | TRBV20-1 | TRBD2 | many | 13 | TGCAGTGCGCCGACTAGCGGGACAACCTGGCAGTATTTT | CSAPTSGTTWQYF
TRBJ2-7 | TRBV4-2 | NA | many | 14 | TGTGCCAGCAGCCAAGGAGGGATCTCCTACGAGCAGTACTTC | CASSQGGISYEQYF
TRBJ2-7 | TRBV9 | TRBD1 | many | 16 | TGTGCCAGCAGCACGGGAGTGGGGACAGGGCCCTACGAGCAGTACTTC | CASSTGVGTGPYEQYF
TRBJ1-2 | TRBV5-5 | TRBD1 | many | 13 | TGTGCCAGCAGCACGACAGGGGGCTCTGGCTACACCTTC | CASSTTGGSGYTF
TRBJ2-7 | TRBV2 | NA | NA | 10 | TGTGCCAGCGTCGGTAACGAGCAGTACTTC | CASVGNEQYF
TRBJ2-5 | TRBV5-1 | TRBD2 | many | 15 | TGCGCCAGCAGCTTCGGGCTAGCGGGGCAAGAGACCCAGTACTTC | CASSFGLAGQETQYF
TRBJ1-2 | TRBV5-5 | NA | many | 16 | TGTGCCAGCAGCTTGGACGGGGCCGGGAGGATAAGTGGCTACACCTTC | CASSLDGAGRISGYTF
TRBJ2-7 | TRBV5-1 | TRBD1 | many | 15 | TGCGCCAGCAGCCTAATGACAGGGGAGGCCGACGAGCAGTACTTC | CASSLMTGEADEQYF
TRBJ1-3 | TRBV6-5 | NA | many | 14 | TGTGCCAGCAGTTACAAGGGTATAGGAAACACCATATATTTT | CASSYKGIGNTIYF
TRBJ2-1 | TRBV6-5 | NA | NA | 15 | TGTGCCAGCAGTTACTCGCTGGGACCCTACAATGAGCAGTTCTTC | CASSYSLGPYNEQFF
TRBJ1-4 | TRBV20-1 | NA | many | 15 | TGCAGTGCTAGAGATGGGGCATCAGCGGAAGAAAAACTGTTTTTT | CSARDGASAEEKLFF
TRBJ1-4 | TRBV4-1 | NA | many | 11 | TGCGCCAGCAGCGGCGGTAGAAAACTGTTTTTT | CASSGGRKLFF
TRBJ1-2 | TRBV12-3/TRBV12-4 | NA | many | 14 | TGTGCCAGCAGTTTAGGGGCAGGGGATCATGGCTACACCTTC | CASSLGAGDHGYTF
TRBJ1-5 | TRBV20-1 | NA | many | 14 | TGCAGTGCACAGCCGGGACCGTACAATCAGCCCCAGCATTTT | CSAQPGPYNQPQHF
TRBJ1-1 | TRBV9 | NA | many | 16 | TGTGCCAGCAGCGCAACATCCGGGGGGGCGAACACTGAAGCTTTCTTT | CASSATSGGANTEAFF
TRBJ1-1 | TRBV7-2 | TRBD1 | many | 12 | TGTGCCAGCAGCTTGACAGGGACTGAAGCTTTCTTT | CASSLTGTEAFF
TRBJ1-2 | TRBV20-1 | NA | many | 13 | TGCAGTGCTAGGGAGGGTTTGAGCTATGGCTACACCTTC | CSAREGLSYGYTF
TRBJ2-1 | TRBV20-1 | NA | many | 16 | TGCAGTGCTAGAGTTCGCGGAGGGGGTCCCTACAATGAGCAGTTCTTC | CSARVRGGGPYNEQFF
TRBJ2-7 | TRBV27 | TRBD1 | many | 15 | TGTGCCAGCAGTACACCCAGGACAGGCGGCGGCGAGCAGTACTTC | CASSTPRTGGGEQYF
TRBJ2-3 | TRBV10-1 | NA | NA | 17 | TGCGCCAGCAGCCCTTGGACTACGCAGATGAACACAGATACGCAGTATTTT | CASSPWTTQMNTDTQYF
TRBJ1-2 | TRBV5-1 | TRBD1 | many | 13 | TGCGCCAGCAGCTTGGGACAGGGAGACGGCTACACCTTC | CASSLGQGDGYTF
TRBJ2-5 | TRBV7-9 | NA | few | 15 | TGTGCCAGCAGCCATGCTTCAGGGAATTTCGAGACCCAGTACTTC | CASSHASGNFETQYF
TRBJ2-5 | TRBV12-3/TRBV12-4 | TRBD1 | many | 20 | TGTGCCAGCAGTGCGCGGGACAGGGGGCGAGGGTGGATGAGTGGAGAGACCCAGTACTTC | CASSARDRGRGWMSGETQYF
TRBJ1-5 | TRBV6-1 | NA | many | 15 | TGTGCCAGCACCGGACAGTTACTTAGCAATCAGCCCCAGCATTTT | CASTGQLLSNQPQHF
TRBJ1-2 | TRBV29-1 | NA | many | 13 | TGCAGCGTTGAGGAGGGATCGAACTATGGCTACACCTTC | CSVEEGSNYGYTF
TRBJ2-3 | TRBV5-1 | TRBD1 | many | 15 | TGCGCCAGCAGCTTTAAGGGGGCCGAACGAGATACGCAGTATTTT | CASSFKGAERDTQYF
TRBJ2-5 | TRBV5-5 | NA | many | 14 | TGTGCCAGCAGCCCAACCGGGACCCAAGAGACCCAGTACTTC | CASSPTGTQETQYF